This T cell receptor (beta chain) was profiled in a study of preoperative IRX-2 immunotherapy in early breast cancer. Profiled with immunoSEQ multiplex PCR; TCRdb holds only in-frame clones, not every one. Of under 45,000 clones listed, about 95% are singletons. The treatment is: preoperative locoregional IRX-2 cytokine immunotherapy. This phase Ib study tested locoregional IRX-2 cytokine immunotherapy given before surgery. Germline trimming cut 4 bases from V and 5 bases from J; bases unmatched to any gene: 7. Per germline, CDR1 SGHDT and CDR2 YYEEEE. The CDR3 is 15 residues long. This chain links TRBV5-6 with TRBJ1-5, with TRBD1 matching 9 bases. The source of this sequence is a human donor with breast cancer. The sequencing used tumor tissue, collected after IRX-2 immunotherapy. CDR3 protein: CASSRTGGRDQPQHF. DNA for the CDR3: TGTGCCAGCAGCCGAACAGGGGGCCGGGATCAGCCCCAGCATTTT.